This T cell receptor beta chain was captured in a study of blood T cells in healthy people across ages. The study, taken as a whole, reports: As naive T cell percentage varied, TCR beta diversity correlated strongly with it. Per million T cells, TCR beta diversity dropped roughly linearly as age increased. Diversity was higher, and naive CD4+ cells more numerous, in long-lived donors than in aged donors.

The CDR3 is 16 amino acids. The V and J ends lost 5 bases and 2 bases respectively, with 18 bases between them. Germline V CDR1 and CDR2: LGHDT, YNNKEL (reference sequence). This clonotype came up a few times. What it binds is not known. Next came a second PCR, run for about 7 to 12 cycles, which used a sample-barcoded 5' primer along with a J-beta primer mix. MiXCR, run by TCRdb on the 5' RACE reads, gives a single entry per CDR3 protein. The data contain 1.6 million or so distinct CDR3 sequences, around 36% of them singletons. The source material was blood. The chain combines TRBV3-1 with TRBJ2-5, with a weak D call TRBD1 (5 bases). The clonotype comes from a woman between 25 and 40 years old in good health. CDR3 residues: CASSSMETDIQETQYF. The CDR3, as DNA: TGTGCCAGCAGCTCGATGGAGACAGACATACAAGAGACCCAGTACTTC.